The rows below give T cell receptor beta chains drawn from one sample of a study of T cell responses to AZD1222 COVID-19 vaccine. The assay was immunoSEQ multiplex PCR, and TCRdb's table has in-frame clones only and misses some. The sample has approximately 150,000 clones, over 85% seen once. Sequenced here: peripheral blood, sampled on day 0 of MenACWY control vaccination. These TCRs come from an adult in good health. Each CDR3 is given with its conserved first and last residue. Each record gives: V gene, J gene, clone size, D gene, CDR3 DNA, CDR3 protein. D genes are given only for firm matches. Size is stated for part of the rows, as once, few or many counts, or as a class when the clone is expanded.

TRBV4-1	TRBJ1-2	-	-	TGCGCCAGCAGCCAATCTACGATCATGACCTTCTATGGCTACACCTTC	CASSQSTIMTFYGYTF
TRBV7-3	TRBJ2-3	-	-	TGTGCCAGCAGCTTGGGTCTTCAGCCTAGCACAGATACGCAGTATTTT	CASSLGLQPSTDTQYF
TRBV19	TRBJ2-2	-	-	TGTGCCAGTAGTATGCGGGACACCGGGGAGCTGTTTTTT	CASSMRDTGELFF
TRBV19	TRBJ1-4	-	-	TGTGCCAGTAGTATAAGGGATTACGGTGAAAAACTGTTTTTT	CASSIRDYGEKLFF
TRBV2	TRBJ1-5	-	-	TGTGCCAGCAGTTTGGGGGTGAGACCCCAGCATTTT	CASSLGVRPQHF
TRBV5-1	TRBJ1-1	-	TRBD1	TGCGCCAGCAGCGCCACGGGACAGGGCGGCACTGAAGCTTTCTTT	CASSATGQGGTEAFF
TRBV28	TRBJ1-2	-	-	TGTGCCAGCACTCGCCCCGGCGCGTATGGCTACACCTTC	CASTRPGAYGYTF
TRBV25-1	TRBJ1-6	-	-	TGTGCCAGCAGTGAAGGGGCTATATCATCACCCCTCCACTTT	CASSEGAISSPLHF
TRBV28	TRBJ2-7	-	TRBD1	TGTGCCAGCAGTCCTCCGGGGACAGGGTATCACGAGCAGTACTTC	CASSPPGTGYHEQYF
TRBV5-1	TRBJ2-3	-	TRBD2	TGCGCCAGCAGTACTCCTAGCGGGGTTATTCCAACTAGCACAGATACGCAGTATTTT	CASSTPSGVIPTSTDTQYF
TRBV5-1	TRBJ2-5	-	TRBD2	TGCGCCAGCAGCTTGGCTCCTAGCGGGGGTTTCCAAGAGACCCAGTACTTC	CASSLAPSGGFQETQYF
TRBV19	TRBJ1-6	-	-	TGTGCCAGTAGTACCCACAGGGAAAATTCACCCCTCCACTTT	CASSTHRENSPLHF
TRBV6-4	TRBJ2-3	-	-	TGTGCCAGCAGTGCCGGGATCACAGATACGCAGTATTTT	CASSAGITDTQYF
TRBV3-1/TRBV3-2	TRBJ1-6	-	-	TGTGCCAGCGGGGGAGGATATTCACCCCTCCACTTT	CASGGGYSPLHF
TRBV18	TRBJ1-5	-	-	TGTGCCAGCTCCGCGATAGGGGGGGGGCCCCAGCATTTT	CASSAIGGGPQHF
TRBV12-3/TRBV12-4	TRBJ1-1	once	-	TGTGCCAGCAGCCGAGACTCCACTGAAGCTTTCTTT	CASSRDSTEAFF
TRBV10-3	TRBJ2-7	-	-	TGTGCCATCAGTGAGGAGGCGTACGAGCAGTACTTC	CAISEEAYEQYF
TRBV10-1	TRBJ2-7	few	TRBD1	TGCGCCAGCAGCTTGGACAGGGGTTACGAGCAGTACTTC	CASSLDRGYEQYF
TRBV6-5	TRBJ1-6	-	-	TGTGCCAGCACAGGGAGCTCCTATAATTCACCCCTCCACTTT	CASTGSSYNSPLHF
TRBV7-9	TRBJ1-1	-	-	TGTGCCAGCAGGAGGGGATTCCGGGATCCTTCCCCTGCCGCTGAAGCTTTCTTT	CASRRGFRDPSPAAEAFF
TRBV6-5	TRBJ1-3	-	-	TGTGCCAGCAGTTTACGCGGTCAGAGGAGCACCATATATTTT	CASSLRGQRSTIYF
TRBV24-1	TRBJ1-2	-	TRBD1	TGTGCCACCAGTGACCCCATGACAGGGGACTATGGCTACACCTTC	CATSDPMTGDYGYTF
TRBV27	TRBJ1-2	-	-	TGTGCCAGCAGTGTATCGGGGGATCGCTACACCTTC	CASSVSGDRYTF
TRBV5-1	TRBJ1-1	-	-	TGCGCCAGCAGCTTTCAGGGGTCGAAGACTGAAGCTTTCTTT	CASSFQGSKTEAFF
TRBV2	TRBJ2-7	few	-	TGTGCCAGCAGTCAACTATCCTACGAGCAGTACTTC	CASSQLSYEQYF
TRBV30	TRBJ1-1	-	TRBD1	TGTGCCTGGAGTATACCCTCAGGGGGGTTAACTGAAGCTTTCTTT	CAWSIPSGGLTEAFF
TRBV6-5	TRBJ1-2	-	TRBD1	TGTGCCAGCATCAGGATAACGGGACAGGGAGGTTACACCTTC	CASIRITGQGGYTF
TRBV6-5	TRBJ1-2	-	-	TGTGCCAGCAGTAGGAACAGGGAGGATGGCTACACCTTC	CASSRNREDGYTF
TRBV19	TRBJ1-1	-	-	TGTGCCAGTAGTGCCAGACTTGGGAGCCCTGAAGCTTTCTTT	CASSARLGSPEAFF
TRBV5-6	TRBJ1-3	-	-	TGTGCCAGCAGCGTTAAGGGAAACACCATATATTTT	CASSVKGNTIYF
TRBV10-3	TRBJ1-5	-	-	TGTGCCATCAGTGAGGCCTCGGGGCAGCCCCAGCATTTT	CAISEASGQPQHF
TRBV5-1	TRBJ1-1	-	-	TGCGCCAGCAGCTTGGTGGCAATCGGGGGCACTGAAGCTTTCTTT	CASSLVAIGGTEAFF
TRBV18	TRBJ2-5	-	-	TGTGCCAGCTCAGACAGAGGACTCTCTGGCCAGACCCAGTACTTC	CASSDRGLSGQTQYF
TRBV30	TRBJ1-5	-	-	TGTGCCTGGAGTTCCCTGGGAAGCAATCAGCCCCAGCATTTT	CAWSSLGSNQPQHF
TRBV7-3	TRBJ2-5	-	-	TGTGCCAGCAGCCAAAGTATCCAAGAGACCCAGTACTTC	CASSQSIQETQYF
TRBV12-3/TRBV12-4	TRBJ2-4	-	-	TGTGCCAGCAGACCCCGGGTGGGGAACATTCAGTACTTC	CASRPRVGNIQYF
TRBV2	TRBJ2-7	-	TRBD2	TGTGCCAGCACCCCTGGACTAGCCTCCTACGAGCAGTACTTC	CASTPGLASYEQYF
TRBV11-2	TRBJ1-1	-	-	TGTGCCAGCAGCCGTTTGTCTGAAGCTTTCTTT	CASSRLSEAFF